This TCR beta chain was retrieved from a study of shared clonotypes between healthy human individuals. Study-level results: Sharing across four donors was highest in naive CD4 (around 5%) and lowest in memory CD8 (roughly 0.4%). Relative to clonotypes present in all four donors, those not shared had lower generation probabilities. Owing to a small donor count, the genetic and exposure-history diversity represented was limited.

Sequenced by immunoSEQ multiplex PCR; TCRdb stores in-frame clones only, minus some. Of about 2.1 million clones in the sample, just under 95% were seen once. Naive CD8 cells, CD45RO-negative and positively selected for CCR7, excluded terminally differentiated effector memory CD45RA+ cells. Healthy adults negative for HIV, lacking recent acute infections or vaccinations, served as donors. CDR3 size: 14 residues. The germline V gene encodes CDR1 SGHRS and CDR2 YFSETQ. V lost 8 bases, J lost 1 base, and 14 bases lay in between. With respect to this clone: The antigen remains unidentified.

The TCR sequence derives from a man younger than 35 in good health. Some clones in this sample may be carry-over from other donors' samples. This sequence joins TRBV5-1 and TRBJ2-3; D might be TRBD2 (6 bases). The sample consisted of naive CD8+ T cells from PBMCs. CDR3 amino acids: CASRDPGGTDTQYF. The CDR3 DNA follows: TGCGCCAGTAGGGACCCGGGGGGCACAGATACGCAGTATTTT.